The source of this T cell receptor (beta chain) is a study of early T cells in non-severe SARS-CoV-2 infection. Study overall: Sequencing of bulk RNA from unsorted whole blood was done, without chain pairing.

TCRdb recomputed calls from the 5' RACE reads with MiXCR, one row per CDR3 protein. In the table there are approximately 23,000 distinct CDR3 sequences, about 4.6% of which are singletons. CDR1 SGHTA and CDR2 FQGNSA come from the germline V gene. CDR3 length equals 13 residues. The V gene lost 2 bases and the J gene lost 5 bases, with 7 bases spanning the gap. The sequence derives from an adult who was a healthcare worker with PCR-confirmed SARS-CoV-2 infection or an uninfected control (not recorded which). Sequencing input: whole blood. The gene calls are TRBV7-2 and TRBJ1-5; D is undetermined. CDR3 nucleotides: TGTGCCAGCAGCTTATTTATACATCAGCCCCAGCATTTT. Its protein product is CASSLFIHQPQHF.